The clone carrying this T cell receptor (beta chain) was recorded a few times. The data stem from a study of T cells in Graves' hyperthyroidism and ophthalmopathy. TCR beta CDR3 regions were amplified from RNA. When the TCR CDR3 underwent first-round RT-PCR, the HTBI primer set was used. TCRdb ran MiXCR on the multiplex PCR reads and lists one entry per CDR3 protein. The table shows fewer than 500,000 distinct CDR3 sequences, with more than 14% occurring only once. CDR1 and CDR2 from the germline V gene are LNHNV and YYDKDF (reference sequence). This CDR3 comprises 14 residues. Trimming removed 6 bases at V and 5 bases at J, with 13 bases between.

The J gene is TRBJ2-2, the V gene TRBV15; weak D call: TRBD2 (6 bases). The receptor comes from a woman aged 25 to 39 with Graves' ophthalmopathy. The sample consisted of blood. The CDR3 DNA sequence: TGTGCCACCAGTCCGGCAGGGAGGACCGGGGAGCTGTTTTTT. The encoded protein is CATSPAGRTGELFF.